The 28 T cell receptor beta chains below come from one sample, sequenced in a study of cytomegalovirus exposure and HLA in healthy donors. Researchers ran the PCR with 60 Vbeta and 13 Jbeta primers. The method was immunoSEQ multiplex PCR; TCRdb's version includes in-frame clones alone and lacks a portion of them. Of some 130,000 clones in the sample, about four fifths were seen once. The sample comprised PBMCs. These receptors were collected from a man aged 25 to 40 in good health.

The chain recombines TRBV6-1 with TRBJ1-3, with TRBD1 matching over 7 bases. The CDR3 is made up of 14 amino acids. The germline V gene has CDR1 MNHNS and CDR2 SASEGT. After removal of 7 bases from V and 4 bases from J, the junction contained 7 bases not matched to a gene. The CDR3 loop reads CASTTTGVGNTIYF. The CDR3 DNA follows: TGTGCCAGCACCACAACAGGGGTAGGAAACACCATATATTTT.

The CDR3 DNA follows: TGTGCCTGGAGTATTTGGGGTAGCGGGGTTCGCAATGAGCAGTTCTTC. Translating it yields CAWSIWGSGVRNEQFF. The chain has TRBV30 and TRBJ2-1; 8 bases are shared with TRBD2. V gave up 2 bases and J gave up 6 bases; unmatched junction bases: 12. The CDR3 has 16 amino acids. Per germline, CDR1 GTSNPN and CDR2 SVGIG (reference sequence).

The chain employs TRBV7-2 and TRBJ2-3; 12 nucleotides agree with TRBD2. Trimming cost V 1 base and J 6 bases; bases outside gene matches: 11. This CDR3 is 18 amino acids long. In germline, CDR1 is SGHTA, CDR2 FQGNSA. CDR3 region: CASSLGLAGAPGEDTQYF. DNA of the CDR3: TGTGCCAGCAGCTTAGGACTAGCGGGAGCCCCGGGGGAGGATACGCAGTATTTT.

This rearrangement joins TRBV7-2 to TRBJ1-6; D is ambiguous. The CDR3 has 12 amino acids. Germline V gene sequence: CDR1 SGHTA, CDR2 FQGNSA. Deletions cut 5 bases from V and 9 bases from J, with 8 bases between. The CDR3 coding sequence is TGTGCCAGCAGCGAGGGTATTTCACCCCTCCACTTT. The encoded protein is CASSEGISPLHF.

CDR3 loop: CASRGEGVNEQFF. The CDR3 DNA sequence: TGTGCCAGCAGGGGTGAGGGGGTCAATGAGCAGTTCTTC. This sequence joins TRBV27 and TRBJ2-1; possibly TRBD1 for D (6 bases). Germline CDR1 is MNHEY and CDR2 is SMNVEV (reference sequence). Trimming removed 6 bases from V and 6 bases from J, with 12 bases in between. This CDR3 spans 13 amino acids.

Points on this clone: Other nucleotide sequences in the sample specify the same CDR3. The chain combines TRBV7-8 with TRBJ1-3; D is unclear. Between the trimmed V and J ends, which lost 1 base and 4 bases, there was a span of 14 bases. CDR1 and CDR2 from the germline V gene are SGHVS and FQNEAQ. The CDR3 runs to 16 residues. The chain's CDR3 is CASSLVSGGLGNTIYF. For the CDR3, the DNA is TGTGCCAGCAGCTTAGTCTCAGGAGGGCTAGGAAACACCATATATTTT.

The chain combines TRBV7-2 with TRBJ2-1; D is undetermined. The germline V gene has CDR1 SGHTA and CDR2 FQGNSA. V shed 5 bases and J shed 6 bases, with 11 bases lying between them. The CDR3 has 13 residues. CDR3 sequence: CASSRNRINEQFF. The CDR3 nucleotides read TGTGCCAGCAGCCGTAATAGAATCAATGAGCAGTTCTTC.

The CDR3 DNA follows: TGTGCCAGCAGCTTAGTTACAGGCCAACGTTATGGCTACACCTTC. It codes for CASSLVTGQRYGYTF. This rearrangement joins TRBV7-2 to TRBJ1-2; TRBD1 is a possible D gene (5 bases). Germline CDR1 SGHTA, CDR2 FQGNSA. The CDR3 runs to 15 residues. V lost 1 base, J lost 5 bases, and 14 bases lay in between.

A note on this clone: Its ends do not fully match the called genes, so a read error is possible. The gene calls are TRBV7-9 and TRBJ1-5; D call uncertain. This CDR3 has 12 residues. CDR1 and CDR2 (germline): SEHNR, FQNEAQ (reference sequence). The CDR3 DNA reads TGTTCCAGCAGTTATAGCAATCAGCCCCAGCATTTT. This codes for CSSSYSNQPQHF.

This clone occurred once. The chain uses TRBV2 and TRBJ1-5; D is perhaps TRBD1 (5 bases). Germline V gives CDR1 SNHLY, CDR2 FYNNEI. Trimming took off 6 bases at V and 11 bases at J, with 11 bases between the two ends. CDR3 length: 11 residues. In nucleotides, the CDR3 is TGTGCCAGCAGCTCCGAAGGGGCCCAGCATTTT. It yields the protein CASSSEGAQHF. Using reference TRBV2 and TRBJ1-5 for the parts outside the CDR3, the full variable domain is EPEVTQTPSHQVTQMGQEVILRCVPISNHLYFYWYRQILGQKVEFLVSFYNNEISEKSEIFDDQFSVERPDGSNFTLKIRSTKLEDSAMYFCASSSEGAQHFGDGTRLSIL.

This clone was seen only a few times. The rearrangement links TRBV7-9 to TRBJ1-4, with 7 bases aligning to TRBD1. Trimming removed 1 base from V and 4 bases from J; junction bases left unmatched: 3. Germline lookup yields CDR1 SEHNR and CDR2 FQNEAQ (reference sequence). The CDR3 totals 15 residues. DNA for the CDR3: TGTGCCAGCAGCTTAGGGGGACAGTTTAATGAAAAACTGTTTTTT. This sequence encodes CASSLGGQFNEKLFF. The full variable domain, rest sourced from reference TRBV7-9 and TRBJ1-4, is DTGVSQNPRHKITKRGQNVTFRCDPISEHNRLYWYRQTLGQGPEFLTYFQNEAQLEKSRLLSDRFSAERPKGSFSTLEIQRTEQGDSAMYLCASSLGGQFNEKLFFGSGTQLSVL.

The CDR3 sequence: CASSRTSGNYNEQFF. DNA of the CDR3: TGTGCCAGCTCCAGAACTAGCGGGAACTACAATGAGCAGTTCTTC. The genes are TRBV11-2 and TRBJ2-1, with 10 bases matching TRBD2. This CDR3 is 15 amino acids long. Germline trimming cut 8 bases from V and 3 bases from J; bases unmatched to any gene: 7. Germline V CDR1 and CDR2: SGHAT, FQNNGV. Full variable domain (rest looked up from reference TRBV11-2 and TRBJ2-1): EAGVAQSPRYKIIEKRQSVAFWCNPISGHATLYWYQQILGQGPKLLIQFQNNGVVDDSQLPKDRFSAERLKGVDSTLKIQPAKLEDSAVYLCASSRTSGNYNEQFFGPGTRLTVL.

The rearrangement uses TRBV11-3 and TRBJ2-1, with D possibly being TRBD2 (6 bases). The CDR3 length is 13 residues. Germline CDR1 reads SGHNT; CDR2 reads YENEEA. Trimming stripped 8 bases from V and 6 bases from J, with 14 bases between. CDR3 coding DNA: TGTGCCAGCGCGGACTACGGAGGCAATGAGCAGTTCTTC. It translates to CASADYGGNEQFF.

This chain uses TRBV4-1 with TRBJ2-1; 7 bases fit TRBD2. The CDR3 runs 15 residues. The germline CDR1 and CDR2 sequences are MGHRA and YSYEKL. The V gene end was trimmed by 4 bases and the J gene end by 5 bases; junction bases not matched to a gene: 8. CDR3 protein: CASSPAPGLNNEQFF. In DNA form, the CDR3 reads TGCGCCAGCAGCCCCGCTCCGGGACTAAACAATGAGCAGTTCTTC.

This chain links TRBV6-5 with TRBJ2-7, with a possible D match to TRBD2 (5 bases). This CDR3 has 14 residues. CDR1 MNHEY and CDR2 SVGAGI come from the germline V gene. V was pared by 0 bases and J by 7 bases, with 13 bases between. CDR3 in amino acids: CASSYSSEAVEQYF. The CDR3 DNA is TGTGCCAGCAGTTACTCGTCGGAGGCCGTAGAGCAGTACTTC.

This clone was recorded a few times. V gene TRBV11-2 combines with J gene TRBJ2-1; 11 bases line up with TRBD2. Trimming at V came to 10 bases and at J to 3 bases, leaving 5 bases not matched to a gene. The CDR3 runs to 14 residues. Germline V lookup: CDR1 SGHAT, CDR2 FQNNGV. CDR3 residues: CATTGLAGYNEQFF. CDR3 DNA sequence: TGTGCCACGACAGGACTAGCGGGCTACAATGAGCAGTTCTTC.

V is TRBV19 and J is TRBJ2-7; a weak D match, TRBD2 (8 bases). Trimming took off 10 bases at V and 3 bases at J, with 19 bases between the two ends. Germline V gene lookup returns CDR1 LNHDA and CDR2 SQIVND (reference sequence). CDR3 size: 14 residues. The CDR3 loop reads CATGGGRGFYEQYF. Here the CDR3 DNA reads TGTGCCACCGGGGGGGGCAGGGGGTTCTACGAGCAGTACTTC.

With regard to this clone: One end of the junction does not line up with germline, which may come from a read error. Written as DNA, the CDR3 is TGTTCCAGCAGCGAGGGTGTGGGGAGCTCCTACGAGCAGTACTTC. This encodes CSSSEGVGSSYEQYF. The chain combines TRBV7-9 with TRBJ2-7; TRBD2 might be the D (5 bases). Germline values: CDR1 SEHNR, CDR2 FQNEAQ (reference sequence). This CDR3 spans 15 amino acids.

V usage is TRBV7-3 and J usage is TRBJ2-5; D may be TRBD1 (5 bases). Germline V gene data show CDR1 as SGHTA and CDR2 as FQGTGA. The germline V and J ends were trimmed by 6 bases and 2 bases, with 16 bases remaining between them. This CDR3 contains 15 residues. The CDR3 DNA reads as TGTGCCAGCAGTTCAGGGATGACGCGGCAAGAGACCCAGTACTTC. This gives the protein CASSSGMTRQETQYF.

This clone was observed a few times. The chain joins TRBV6-6 to TRBJ1-5, with 9 bases fitting TRBD1. CDR3 length: 12 amino acids. Germline V gene lookup returns CDR1 MNHNY and CDR2 SVGAGI (reference sequence). The V and J ends lost 10 bases and 9 bases, in that order; junction bases with no gene match: 7. The CDR3, as DNA: TGTGCCACCCACAGGGGGCAAGGGCCCCAGCATTTT. It is translated as CATHRGQGPQHF.

The rearrangement uses TRBV5-6 and TRBJ2-5; D uncertain. The J call may be faulty, since TRBJ2-7 better matches the DNA end. Germline CDR1 and CDR2: SGHDT and YYEEEE. The length of the CDR3 is 13 residues. The CDR3 nucleotides are TGTGCCAGCAGCTTGGCCATTGTTTACGAGCAGTACTTC. This encodes CASSLAIVYEQYF.

This chain connects TRBV13 to TRBJ2-1; TRBD2 agrees at 7 bases. This CDR3 region has 14 residues. V shed 7 bases and J 3 bases; nucleotides not matched to a gene: 6. The V gene's germline CDR1 is PRHDT and CDR2 FYEKMQ (reference sequence). The CDR3 sequence is CASNPPSGYNEQFF. CDR3 coding DNA: TGTGCCAGCAACCCTCCTAGCGGCTACAATGAGCAGTTCTTC.

The chain has TRBV30 and TRBJ1-5, with 9 bases lining up with TRBD1. Trimming removed 1 base from V and 4 bases from J; junction bases left unmatched: 11. This CDR3 contains 17 residues. CDR1 GTSNPN and CDR2 SVGIG come from the germline V gene (reference sequence). CDR3 sequence (DNA): TGTGCCTGGAGTGGGGGGACAGGGAGCGCGTCGAATCAGCCCCAGCATTTT. Its translation: CAWSGGTGSASNQPQHF.

V is TRBV11-2 and J is TRBJ1-5, with D perhaps matching TRBD1 (6 bases). Per germline, CDR1 SGHAT and CDR2 FQNNGV. The CDR3 is 16 residues long. V lost 1 base to trimming and J lost 4 bases, with 14 bases between them. The chain's CDR3 is CASSLVQGQGNQPQHF. CDR3 DNA sequence: TGTGCCAGCAGCTTAGTCCAGGGGCAGGGTAATCAGCCCCAGCATTTT.

This clone was counted only a few times. This chain connects TRBV4-1 to TRBJ2-1; no clear D gene. The V end lost 5 bases, the J end lost 9 bases, and 11 bases lay between the germline ends. The CDR3 runs 12 residues. Germline values: CDR1 MGHRA, CDR2 YSYEKL. The chain's CDR3 is CASSSTAVEQFF. The CDR3 coding sequence is TGCGCCAGCAGCTCCACAGCCGTTGAGCAGTTCTTC.

The rearrangement joins TRBV15 to TRBJ2-7; D possibly corresponds to TRBD2 (6 bases). This CDR3 contains 18 residues. V was trimmed by 0 bases and J by 1 base, leaving 19 bases between them. The V gene's germline CDR1 is LNHNV and CDR2 YYDKDF (reference sequence). The CDR3 here is CATSRDPAPGTWSYEQYF. CDR3 nucleotide sequence: TGTGCCACCAGCAGAGATCCAGCCCCCGGGACTTGGTCCTACGAGCAGTACTTC.

CDR3: CASKDQGWSEKLFF. The CDR3 nucleotides are TGTGCCAGCAAGGACCAGGGATGGAGTGAAAAACTGTTTTTT. The chain has TRBV6-5 and TRBJ1-4; tentative D call: TRBD1 (5 bases). The germline gives CDR1 MNHEY, CDR2 SVGAGI. This CDR3 region has 14 residues. The V end lost 7 bases, the J end lost 7 bases, and 16 bases lay between the germline ends.

This chain joins TRBV30 and TRBJ2-2; D might be TRBD2 (6 bases). Germline V lookup: CDR1 GTSNPN, CDR2 SVGIG (reference sequence). Trimming pared 4 bases from V and 6 bases from J, leaving 6 bases between. This CDR3 region has 11 residues. DNA for the CDR3: TGTGCCTGGACGGGAGCCGGGGAGCTGTTTTTT. Translated: CAWTGAGELFF. The full variable domain, in which reference TRBV30 and TRBJ2-2 provide the parts outside the CDR3, is SQTIHQWPATLVQPVGSPLSLECTVEGTSNPNLYWYRQAAGRGLQLLFYSVGIGQISSEVPQNLSASRPQDRQFILSSKKLLLSDSGFYLCAWTGAGELFFGEGSRLTVL.